This entry lists 21 T cell receptor beta chains sequenced from one sample in a study of shared clonotypes between healthy human individuals. In the naive CD8 group, cells lacked CD45RO and were positively selected for CCR7, so terminally differentiated effector memory CD45RA+ cells were left out. TCRdb's copy holds only in-frame clones and misses some; the assay was immunoSEQ multiplex PCR. The sample yields under 2,000,000 clones, roughly 94% seen once. Sequencing was done on a sample of naive CD8+ T cells sorted from blood. The receptors shown here come from a man younger than 30 in good health.

Note on this clone: This specimen includes other DNA sequences encoding the same CDR3. The V and J genes are TRBV5-8 and TRBJ1-6, with TRBD1 matching 8 bases. The length of the CDR3 is 14 residues. The germline gives CDR1 SGHTS, CDR2 YDEGEE. V lost 4 bases, J lost 10 bases, and 7 bases stayed unmatched. The CDR3 nucleotides read TGTGCCAGCAGCCTAGGACAGGGTAACTCACCCCTCCACTTT. Its protein product is CASSLGQGNSPLHF.

The V gene is TRBV5-6, the J gene TRBJ2-2, with D uncertain. Germline V gene sequence: CDR1 SGHDT, CDR2 YYEEEE. The germline V and J ends were trimmed by 2 bases and 9 bases, with 8 bases remaining between them. The CDR3 loop spans 12 amino acids. The DNA of the CDR3 is TGTGCCAGCAGCTTTAAGTTCCGGGAGCTGTTTTTT. It codes for CASSFKFRELFF.

This sequence joins TRBV10-3 and TRBJ2-6; maybe TRBD1 (5 bases). CDR1 is ENHRY, CDR2 SYGVKD, per germline. This CDR3 has 19 residues. V was clipped by 3 bases and J by 0 bases, with 18 bases between them. Here the CDR3 reads CAISEGTGPILSGANVLTF. The CDR3, as DNA: TGTGCCATCAGTGAAGGTACAGGACCGATACTCTCTGGGGCCAACGTCCTGACTTTC.

The rearrangement joins TRBV6-6 to TRBJ2-7; D is undetermined. Trimming left V 2 bases short and J 3 bases short, with 8 bases between. Germline lookup yields CDR1 MNHNY and CDR2 SVGAGI (reference sequence). This CDR3 has 13 residues. Here the CDR3 reads CASSYGSHYEQYF. In DNA form, the CDR3 reads TGTGCCAGCAGTTACGGGTCCCACTACGAGCAGTACTTC.

The V call is TRBV19, the J call TRBJ2-7; D is tentatively TRBD1 or TRBD2 (5 bases each). Germline lookup yields CDR1 LNHDA and CDR2 SQIVND (reference sequence). This CDR3 has 14 amino acids. With 3 bases removed from V and 3 bases from J, the gap between germline ends came to 12 bases. This chain's CDR3 is CASSMWGYRYEQYF. The CDR3 DNA reads as TGTGCCAGTAGTATGTGGGGGTACCGCTACGAGCAGTACTTC.

This clone occurred a few times. V is TRBV13 and J is TRBJ1-2, with D perhaps TRBD1 (5 bases). The germline gives CDR1 PRHDT, CDR2 FYEKMQ (reference sequence). This CDR3 spans 13 amino acids. V was cut by 5 bases and J by 8 bases, with 15 bases left in between. CDR3 sequence (DNA): TGTGCCAGCAGCGGCGCGGATACAGGAGGCTACACCTTC. Translation gives CASSGADTGGYTF. The full variable domain, its missing parts supplied by reference TRBV13 and TRBJ1-2, is AAGVIQSPRHLIKEKRETATLKCYPIPRHDTVYWYQQGPGQDPQFLISFYEKMQSDKGSIPDRFSAQQFSDYHSELNMSSLELGDSALYFCASSGADTGGYTFGSGTRLTVV.

The chain joins TRBV5-4 to TRBJ2-3; no clear D. Germline values: CDR1 SGHNT, CDR2 YYREEE (reference sequence). V shed 0 bases and J shed 2 bases, with 7 bases lying between them. The CDR3 runs 14 residues. CDR3 loop: CASSLARNTDTQYF. The DNA for the CDR3 is TGTGCCAGCAGCTTGGCCAGGAACACAGATACGCAGTATTTT.

This chain joins TRBV29-1 and TRBJ2-7, with 8 positions matching TRBD1. CDR1 and CDR2 (germline): SQVTM, ANQGSEA. The CDR3 loop spans 13 amino acids. V was pared by 5 bases and J by 2 bases, with 5 bases of the junction left unmatched. The CDR3 nucleotides are TGCAGCGTTTCGACAGGGGAAACCTACGAGCAGTACTTC. Translating it yields CSVSTGETYEQYF.

This clone has only one observation. The chain is built from TRBV4-3 and TRBJ1-4; tentative D call: TRBD1 (5 bases). CDR3 length equals 16 residues. V lost 4 bases and J lost 2, with 14 bases in between. CDR1 is LGHNA and CDR2 is YSLEER in the germline V gene. CDR3 in DNA: TGCGCCAGCAGCCGGATAACGGGGGGTACTAATGAAAAACTGTTTTTT. It yields the protein CASSRITGGTNEKLFF.

V gene TRBV2 combines with J gene TRBJ1-4; 10 positions agree with TRBD1. The CDR3 runs 15 residues. Trimming removed 5 bases from V and 8 bases from J; junction bases left unmatched: 8. Germline V gives CDR1 SNHLY, CDR2 FYNNEI. The CDR3 region is CASSLPTGGSEKLFF. The CDR3 coding sequence is TGTGCCAGCAGTCTCCCGACAGGGGGCTCGGAAAAACTGTTTTTT.

With regard to this clone: Other DNA sequences of this sample code for an identical CDR3. The chain combines TRBV6-1 with TRBJ1-5; no reliable D call. Germline assignment: CDR1 MNHNS and CDR2 SASEGT. Trimming removed 6 bases at V and 0 bases at J, with 12 bases between. The CDR3 spans 15 residues. This chain's CDR3 is CASSADPYSNQPQHF. The CDR3 bases are TGTGCCAGCAGCGCCGACCCTTATAGCAATCAGCCCCAGCATTTT.

The genes are TRBV4-1 and TRBJ1-4; weak D call: TRBD1 (6 bases). Germline CDR1 MGHRA, CDR2 YSYEKL. Trimming stripped 0 bases from V and 5 bases from J, with 10 bases between. The CDR3 extends over 15 amino acids. CDR3 coding DNA: TGCGCCAGCAGCCAAGATCCGGGGGCGAATGAAAAACTGTTTTTT. It translates to CASSQDPGANEKLFF.

V gene TRBV7-8 combines with J gene TRBJ2-7; a possible D gene is TRBD1 (6 bases). CDR1 is SGHVS and CDR2 is FQNEAQ in the germline V gene. With 7 bases removed from V and 3 bases from J, the gap between germline ends came to 16 bases. The CDR3 spans 14 residues. CDR3 in DNA: TGTGCCAGCACCTTGGGGGCCCGGGTCTACGAGCAGTACTTC. Protein product: CASTLGARVYEQYF. Full variable domain (missing parts from reference TRBV7-8 and TRBJ2-7): GAGVSQSPRYKVAKRGQDVALRCDPISGHVSLFWYQQALGQGPEFLTYFQNEAQLDKSGLPSDRFFAERPEGSVSTLKIQRTQQEDSAVYLCASTLGARVYEQYFGPGTRLTVT.

This clone was detected once. This chain links TRBV4-3 with TRBJ1-6; 7 bases line up with TRBD1. Germline CDR1 reads LGHNA; CDR2 reads YSLEER. V shed 3 bases, J shed 5 bases, and the junction held 4 bases outside the gene matches. The CDR3 is 15 amino acids. The CDR3 nucleotides read TGCGCCAGCAGCCAGGATACAGGGGATAATTCACCCCTCCACTTT. Protein product: CASSQDTGDNSPLHF.

The V call is TRBV6-5, the J call TRBJ2-7; 10 bases line up with TRBD2. From germline, CDR1 is MNHEY and CDR2 SVGAGI. The J segment lost 3 bases and the V segment lost 0 bases, leaving 2 bases of the junction unmatched. The CDR3 has 15 residues. The CDR3 DNA follows: TGTGCCAGCAGTTACTCTAGCGGGGGGTACTACGAGCAGTACTTC. Its translation: CASSYSSGGYYEQYF.

This rearrangement joins TRBV6-6 to TRBJ2-5; D is perhaps TRBD1 or TRBD2 (5 bases each). Germline V gives CDR1 MNHNY, CDR2 SVGAGI (reference sequence). V shed 2 bases and J shed 4 bases, with 11 bases lying between them. The length of the CDR3 is 14 residues. CDR3 bases: TGTGCCAGCAGTTACGAGGGGATTGGAGAGACCCAGTACTTC. This gives the protein CASSYEGIGETQYF.

This sequence joins TRBV13 and TRBJ2-3; tentatively, D is TRBD1 (5 bases). Germline CDR1 and CDR2: PRHDT and FYEKMQ (reference sequence). V was clipped by 2 bases and J by 2 bases, with 14 bases between them. The CDR3 runs 16 residues. This CDR3 reads CASSLPDSKYTDTQYF. The DNA for the CDR3 is TGTGCCAGCAGCTTACCTGACAGCAAATACACAGATACGCAGTATTTT. Full variable domain (outside the CDR3, taken from reference TRBV13 and TRBJ2-3): AAGVIQSPRHLIKEKRETATLKCYPIPRHDTVYWYQQGPGQDPQFLISFYEKMQSDKGSIPDRFSAQQFSDYHSELNMSSLELGDSALYFCASSLPDSKYTDTQYFGPGTRLTVL.

This chain joins TRBV6-6 and TRBJ1-2, with a possible D match to TRBD1 (5 bases). This CDR3 is 15 amino acids long. CDR1 MNHNY and CDR2 SVGAGI come from the germline V gene (reference sequence). V gave up 5 bases and J gave up 5 bases, with 18 bases separating them. CDR3 DNA sequence: TGTGCCAGCAGTCCGGGACCCTCCTCTGGTTATGGCTACACCTTC. This codes for CASSPGPSSGYGYTF.

The rearrangement links TRBV7-9 to TRBJ2-1, with 10 bases that match TRBD2. CDR3 length equals 17 residues. Per germline, CDR1 SEHNR and CDR2 FQNEAQ (reference sequence). V was pared by 5 bases and J by 4 bases, with 11 bases of the junction left unmatched. CDR3 nucleotide sequence: TGTGCCAGCAGCGCGGACCTTACTAGCGGGGCTTACAATGAGCAGTTCTTC. This translates into CASSADLTSGAYNEQFF.

The chain carries TRBV27 and TRBJ2-5; D may be TRBD2 (5 bases). Germline CDR1 reads MNHEY; CDR2 reads SMNVEV (reference sequence). This CDR3 is 13 amino acids long. Trimming removed 2 bases from V and 3 bases from J, with 7 bases in between. In nucleotides, the CDR3 is TGTGCCAGCAGTTTACACGGGGAAGAGACCCAGTACTTC. As protein: CASSLHGEETQYF.

V gene TRBV28 combines with J gene TRBJ2-5; tentatively, D is TRBD1 or TRBD2 (5 bases each). V was trimmed by 3 bases and J by 0 bases, leaving 20 bases between them. CDR3 length: 18 amino acids. The germline gives CDR1 MDHEN, CDR2 SYDVKM. CDR3 amino acids: CASSFPRGQGPNQETQYF. CDR3 nucleotide sequence: TGTGCCAGCAGTTTCCCCCGCGGGCAGGGACCCAACCAAGAGACCCAGTACTTC.